The entry that follows covers one T cell receptor (beta chain) sequence. Its antigen is not identified. This specimen belongs to a study of T cell responses to AZD1222 COVID-19 vaccine. Whole-study context: Doses given second, at about 4 or about 12 weeks, were pooled.

The study, taken as a whole, reports: Among AZD1222 vaccinees, only five or six were seropositive at baseline. Vaccination with two AZD1222 doses was followed by a rise in Spike-specific TCR breadth and depth.

Germline lookup yields CDR1 MDHEN and CDR2 SYDVKM. The CDR3 has 13 residues. Trimming pared 6 bases from V and 6 bases from J, leaving 13 bases between. Data came from immunoSEQ multiplex PCR; TCRdb stores just in-frame clones and leaves some out. The sample contains under 95,000 clones, roughly 90% of which appear only once. The sequencing used peripheral blood, collected on day 0 of AZD1222 vaccination. The receptor comes from an adult in good health. The gene calls are TRBV28 and TRBJ2-3, with D possibly being TRBD1 or TRBD2 (5 bases each). The CDR3, as DNA: TGTGCCAGCAGAAGTCACGGGGCGGATACGCAGTATTTT. Protein sequence: CASRSHGADTQYF.